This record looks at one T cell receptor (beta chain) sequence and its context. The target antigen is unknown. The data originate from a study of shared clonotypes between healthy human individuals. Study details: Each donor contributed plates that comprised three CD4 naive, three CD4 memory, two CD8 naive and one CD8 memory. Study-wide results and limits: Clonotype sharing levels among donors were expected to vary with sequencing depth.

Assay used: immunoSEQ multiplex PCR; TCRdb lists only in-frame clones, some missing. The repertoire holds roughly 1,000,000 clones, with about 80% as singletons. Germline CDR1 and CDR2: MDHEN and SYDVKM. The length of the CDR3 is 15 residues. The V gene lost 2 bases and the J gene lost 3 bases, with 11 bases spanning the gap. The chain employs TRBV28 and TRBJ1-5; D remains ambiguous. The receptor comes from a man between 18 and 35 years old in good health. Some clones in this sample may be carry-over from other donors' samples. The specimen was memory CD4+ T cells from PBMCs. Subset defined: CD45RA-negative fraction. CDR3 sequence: CASSLVTTLNQPQHF. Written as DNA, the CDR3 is TGTGCCAGCAGTTTAGTAACCACCCTCAATCAGCCCCAGCATTTT.